This is a list of T cell receptor beta chains from one sample in a study of T cells in Graves' hyperthyroidism and ophthalmopathy. From the multiplex PCR reads, TCRdb called clonotypes with MiXCR, one entry per CDR3 protein. The repertoire holds some 510,000 distinct CDR3 sequences, 20% seen once, with less than 30% in the top ten. Material for sequencing was blood. These receptors originate from a man between 18 and 29 years old with Graves' hyperthyroidism. CDR3s include the opening cysteine and the closing phenylalanine or tryptophan. Each record gives: clone size, V gene, D gene, J gene, CDR3 protein, CDR3 DNA. D genes are given only for firm matches. Clone size appears in some rows only: once, few, many, or a class for an expanded clone.

size: many; V: TRBV27; D: TRBD1; J: TRBJ1-1; CDR3: CASSALKIGQGLTEAFF; DNA: TGTGCCAGCAGTGCACTAAAGATTGGACAGGGGTTGACTGAAGCTTTCTTT
size: few; V: TRBV7-2; D: TRBD2; J: TRBJ2-2; CDR3: CASSHRRGDTGELFF; DNA: TGTGCCAGCAGCCATAGGCGGGGGGACACCGGGGAGCTGTTTTTT
size: many; V: TRBV7-3; D: TRBD1; J: TRBJ1-2; CDR3: CASSGTGGNGYTF; DNA: TGTGCCAGCAGCGGGACAGGGGGCAATGGCTACACCTTC
size: many; V: TRBV7-9; D: .; J: TRBJ2-7; CDR3: CASSLTGDYSYEQYF; DNA: TGTGCCAGCAGCTTGACAGGGGACTACTCCTACGAGCAGTACTTC
size: many; V: TRBV6-1; D: .; J: TRBJ1-6; CDR3: CASSERGDSYNSPLHF; DNA: TGTGCCAGCAGTGAACGAGGGGACTCCTATAATTCACCCCTCCACTTT
size: .; V: TRBV7-2; D: TRBD1; J: TRBJ2-5; CDR3: CASSLRTGDVVETQYF; DNA: TGTGCCAGCAGCTTACGGACAGGAGATGTGGTAGAGACCCAGTACTTC
size: .; V: TRBV7-8; D: .; J: TRBJ1-2; CDR3: CASSLGGGTCHGYTF; DNA: TGCGCCAGCAGCTTAGGCGGGGGCACGTGTCATGGCTACACCTTC
size: many; V: TRBV11-2; D: TRBD1; J: TRBJ1-2; CDR3: CASSFWDSNYGYTF; DNA: TGTGCCAGCAGCTTTTGGGACAGCAACTATGGCTACACCTTC
size: few; V: TRBV19; D: .; J: TRBJ1-5; CDR3: CASSIAAANQPQHF; DNA: TGTGCCAGTAGTATAGCGGCAGCAAATCAGCCCCAGCATTTT
size: many; V: TRBV20-1; D: .; J: TRBJ2-7; CDR3: CSANPSPYEQYF; DNA: TGCAGTGCTAACCCCTCCCCCTACGAGCAGTACTTC
size: few; V: TRBV19; D: .; J: TRBJ1-2; CDR3: CASSIDWAGADYGYTF; DNA: TGTGCCAGTAGTATAGATTGGGCAGGGGCTGACTATGGCTACACCTTC
size: many; V: TRBV28; D: .; J: TRBJ1-2; CDR3: CASSEGPNYGYTF; DNA: TGTGCCAGCAGTGAAGGTCCCAACTATGGCTACACCTTC
size: many; V: TRBV6-1; D: TRBD1; J: TRBJ2-2; CDR3: CASRGDRGRDPTGELFF; DNA: TGTGCCAGCAGGGGAGACAGGGGGCGCGACCCCACCGGGGAGCTGTTTTTT
size: .; V: TRBV6-2/TRBV6-3; D: .; J: TRBJ2-5; CDR3: CASSPGTDQETQYF; DNA: TGTGCCAGCAGCCCCGGGACGGACCAAGAGACCCAGTACTTC
size: many; V: TRBV12-3/TRBV12-4; D: .; J: TRBJ2-7; CDR3: CASSLARGTSEQYF; DNA: TGTGCCAGCAGTTTAGCGAGGGGAACGAGCGAGCAGTACTTC
size: many; V: TRBV5-4; D: TRBD1; J: TRBJ2-6; CDR3: CASRPWERDRGSSSGANVLTF; DNA: TGTGCCAGCAGACCTTGGGAGCGGGACAGGGGTTCTTCCTCTGGGGCCAACGTCCTGACTTTC
size: few; V: TRBV25-1; D: .; J: TRBJ2-7; CDR3: CASSAGQRFSYEQYF; DNA: TGTGCCAGCAGCGCGGGACAGCGCTTCTCCTACGAGCAGTACTTC
size: .; V: TRBV5-1; D: .; J: TRBJ2-2; CDR3: CASSLESGFTGELFF; DNA: TGCGCCAGCAGCTTGGAGTCCGGGTTCACCGGGGAGCTGTTTTTT
size: .; V: TRBV7-3; D: TRBD1; J: TRBJ2-6; CDR3: CASSLGQLSGANVLTF; DNA: TGTGCCAGCAGCTTGGGACAGCTCTCTGGGGCCAACGTCCTGACTTTC
size: .; V: TRBV4-1; D: TRBD1; J: TRBJ1-1; CDR3: CASSQVRQGLRTEAFF; DNA: TGCGCCAGCAGCCAAGTCAGACAGGGATTAAGGACTGAAGCTTTCTTT
size: few; V: TRBV30; D: .; J: TRBJ1-1; CDR3: CAWRRRAATEAFF; DNA: TGTGCCTGGAGGAGGCGGGCGGCCACTGAAGCTTTCTTT
size: many; V: TRBV12-3/TRBV12-4; D: TRBD1; J: TRBJ2-5; CDR3: CASSQDRVVRETQYF; DNA: TGTGCCAGCAGCCAAGACAGGGTAGTGAGGGAGACCCAGTACTTC
size: many; V: TRBV12-3/TRBV12-4; D: .; J: TRBJ1-5; CDR3: CASSLGPLRAGNQPQHF; DNA: TGTGCCAGCAGTTTAGGGCCGCTCAGGGCAGGCAATCAGCCCCAGCATTTT
size: many; V: TRBV24-1; D: .; J: TRBJ1-5; CDR3: CATSDSGDYQPQHF; DNA: TGTGCCACCAGTGATTCGGGGGACTACCAGCCCCAGCATTTT
size: many; V: TRBV4-1; D: TRBD2; J: TRBJ2-7; CDR3: CASSQSSGTTYEQYF; DNA: TGCGCCAGCAGCCAAAGTTCCGGGACTACCTACGAGCAGTACTTC
size: many; V: TRBV11-2; D: TRBD2; J: TRBJ2-5; CDR3: CASSLISGGIQETQYF; DNA: TGTGCCAGCAGCCTGATTAGCGGGGGCATCCAAGAGACCCAGTACTTC
size: many; V: TRBV20-1; D: .; J: TRBJ1-1; CDR3: CSARDFRRVHTEAFF; DNA: TGCAGTGCTAGGGACTTTCGGAGGGTCCACACTGAAGCTTTCTTT
size: few; V: TRBV30; D: .; J: TRBJ1-6; CDR3: CAWSVLGGNSPLHF; DNA: TGTGCCTGGAGTGTACTGGGAGGGAATTCACCCCTCCACTTT
size: few; V: TRBV20-1; D: TRBD1; J: TRBJ1-5; CDR3: CSASWTGDPSQPQHF; DNA: TGCAGTGCAAGTTGGACAGGCGACCCAAGTCAGCCCCAGCATTTT
size: many; V: TRBV28; D: .; J: TRBJ2-6; CDR3: CASSSDADSGANVLTF; DNA: TGTGCCAGCAGCTCGGACGCTGACTCTGGGGCCAACGTCCTGACTTTC
size: .; V: TRBV27; D: .; J: TRBJ1-1; CDR3: CASSPRGAGDTEAFF; DNA: TGTGCCAGCAGTCCCCGGGGGGCAGGAGATACTGAAGCTTTCTTT
size: many; V: TRBV10-3; D: .; J: TRBJ1-2; CDR3: CAISESTFTGWDYGYTF; DNA: TGTGCCATCAGTGAGTCGACGTTTACAGGGTGGGACTATGGCTACACCTTC
size: many; V: TRBV4-1; D: TRBD2; J: TRBJ2-7; CDR3: CASSHPGAGAYEQYF; DNA: TGCGCCAGCAGCCACCCCGGGGCGGGGGCCTACGAGCAGTACTTC
size: .; V: TRBV11-2; D: TRBD1; J: TRBJ2-6; CDR3: CASSTGTDSGANVLTF; DNA: TGTGCCAGCAGCACCGGGACAGACTCTGGGGCCAACGTCCTGACTTTC
size: .; V: TRBV19; D: .; J: TRBJ1-5; CDR3: CASSPQQGQPQHF; DNA: TGTGCCAGTAGCCCACAACAGGGTCAGCCCCAGCATTTT
size: .; V: TRBV20-1; D: .; J: TRBJ1-3; CDR3: CSARETLWASGNTIYF; DNA: TGCAGTGCTAGGGAGACCCTTTGGGCCTCTGGAAACACCATATATTTT
size: many; V: TRBV28; D: TRBD1; J: TRBJ1-5; CDR3: CASSLRQGGSNQPQHF; DNA: TGTGCCAGCAGTTTAAGACAGGGGGGATCCAATCAGCCCCAGCATTTT
size: many; V: TRBV19; D: .; J: TRBJ1-1; CDR3: CASQRRVSTEAFF; DNA: TGTGCCAGCCAACGACGCGTTTCCACTGAAGCTTTCTTT
size: once; V: TRBV28; D: .; J: TRBJ1-1; CDR3: CASGGPGIMNTEAFF; DNA: TGTGCCAGCGGGGGCCCGGGGATCATGAACACTGAAGCTTTCTTT
size: many; V: TRBV7-9; D: .; J: TRBJ2-5; CDR3: CASSPDGGDRETQYF; DNA: TGTGCCAGCAGCCCAGACGGAGGGGACCGAGAGACCCAGTACTTC
size: .; V: TRBV12-3/TRBV12-4; D: .; J: TRBJ2-5; CDR3: CASSLQGAGFQETQYF; DNA: TGTGCCAGCAGTTTACAGGGCGCGGGTTTTCAAGAGACCCAGTACTTC
size: many; V: TRBV6-1; D: .; J: TRBJ1-2; CDR3: CASKAVPNYGYTF; DNA: TGTGCCAGCAAGGCAGTTCCTAACTATGGCTACACCTTC
size: .; V: TRBV6-5; D: .; J: TRBJ2-7; CDR3: CASGLSAYYEQYF; DNA: TGTGCCAGCGGATTATCGGCATACTACGAGCAGTACTTC
size: many; V: TRBV6-1; D: .; J: TRBJ2-2; CDR3: CASSEYETITGELFF; DNA: TGTGCCAGCAGTGAATATGAGACAATCACCGGGGAGCTGTTTTTT